This T cell receptor (beta chain) was obtained from a study of cytomegalovirus exposure and HLA in healthy donors. The study, taken as a whole, reports: Most TCRs appeared rarely, but some public TCRs recurred in many donors. Data from an earlier analysis indicated that most TCR beta V segments were productive either about 87% or about 30% of the time. Overall, about 160 TCR beta chains were annotated as cytomegalovirus-associated. Sequencing artifact likely explains a cluster of highly shared sequence variants.

On this clone itself: Its antigen is as yet unknown.

PCR amplification relied on 60 Vbeta primers (plus 13 Jbeta primers). Assay: immunoSEQ multiplex PCR; the TCRdb copy retains only in-frame clones and omits some. The sample yields 160,000 or so clones, nearly 80% seen once. V gave up 2 bases and J gave up 2 bases, with 14 bases separating them. The CDR3 extends over 15 amino acids. Germline values: CDR1 SGHDT, CDR2 YYEEEE. The sample consisted of PBMCs. The gene calls are TRBV5-6 and TRBJ2-7; possible D gene TRBD2, 6 bases. This sequence was found in a man between 18 and 29 years old in good health and CMV-seropositive. The CDR3 DNA reads TGTGCCAGCAGCTTATGGGACTTAGCACCCTACGAGCAGTACTTC. Its translation: CASSLWDLAPYEQYF.